This TCR beta chain was sequenced in a study of T cells in Graves' hyperthyroidism and ophthalmopathy. Study overall: At initial diagnosis, before any treatment had begun, peripheral blood was obtained.

Graves' hyperthyroidism was deemed stable absent ophthalmopathy progression within 18 months. Hyperthyroidism was newly diagnosed in patients aged 18 to 65 (duration under 2 months). Using approximately 10 ml of fresh peripheral blood, PBMCs were prepared. From RNA transcripts, TCR beta CDR3 regions were amplified. HTBI primers were employed in a first-round RT-PCR of the TCR CDR3. MiXCR was run by TCRdb on the multiplex PCR reads, yielding one entry per CDR3 protein. The repertoire holds hundreds of thousands of distinct CDR3 sequences, more than 12% seen once, with about 30% in the top ten. This CDR3 region has 14 residues. Germline V CDR1 and CDR2: ENHRY, SYGVKD. V lost 6 bases and J lost 7; bases outside the gene matches: 3. A few counts support this clonotype.

V gene TRBV10-3 combines with J gene TRBJ1-6, with 10 bases identical to TRBD1. This clonotype originated in a woman younger than 45 with Graves' hyperthyroidism. Sequences were obtained from blood. The CDR3 DNA reads as TGTGCCATCAGCTCGGGACAGGGGAATTCACCCCTCCACTTT. Protein: CAISSGQGNSPLHF.